This T cell receptor (beta chain) emerged from a study of graft-versus-host responses after intestinal transplantation. Study as a whole: Multivisceral, liver-intestinal, or isolated intestinal grafts went to recipients. Tacrolimus and steroids were given for around 3 years to all recipients after anti-thymocyte globulin induction.

Worth noting for this clone: Its target is unknown.

Sequencing used immunoSEQ multiplex PCR; TCRdb keeps in-frame clones, though not all of them. Of over 85,000 clones detected, about 95% appear once; the ten largest clones hold approximately 0.2%. V lost 5 bases to trimming and J lost 3 bases, with 17 bases between them. Germline assignment: CDR1 SGHNT and CDR2 YENEEA. This CDR3 is built from 16 residues. Study-wide points: Allografts carried high graft-versus-host to host-versus-graft clonal ratios in patients having graft-donor T cell macrochimerism. GvH clones turned up in recipient marrow; some had shown up first in ileum or blood.

The rearrangement uses TRBV11-3 and TRBJ2-1; D unresolved. The TCR comes from a human donor who was the organ donor for an intestinal transplant. The sequencing used unstimulated CD4+ T cells sorted from spleen or lymph node cells, collected before transplant. The CDR3 here is CASSLLRPAVYNEQFF. The CDR3 nucleotides are TGTGCCAGCAGCCTTCTAAGGCCGGCAGTCTACAATGAGCAGTTCTTC.